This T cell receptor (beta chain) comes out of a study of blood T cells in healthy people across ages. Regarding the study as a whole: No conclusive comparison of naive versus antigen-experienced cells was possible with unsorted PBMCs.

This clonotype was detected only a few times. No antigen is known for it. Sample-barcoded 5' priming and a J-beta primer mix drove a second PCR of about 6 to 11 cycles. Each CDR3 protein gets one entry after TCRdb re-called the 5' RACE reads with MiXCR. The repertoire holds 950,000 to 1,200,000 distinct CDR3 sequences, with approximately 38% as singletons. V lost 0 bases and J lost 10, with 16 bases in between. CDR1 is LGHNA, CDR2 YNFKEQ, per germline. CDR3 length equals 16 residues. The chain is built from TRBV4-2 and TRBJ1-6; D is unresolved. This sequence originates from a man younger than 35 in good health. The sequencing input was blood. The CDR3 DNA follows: TGTGCCAGCAGCCAAGATCTGGCATACCGAGGGTCACCCCTCCACTTT. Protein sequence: CASSQDLAYRGSPLHF.